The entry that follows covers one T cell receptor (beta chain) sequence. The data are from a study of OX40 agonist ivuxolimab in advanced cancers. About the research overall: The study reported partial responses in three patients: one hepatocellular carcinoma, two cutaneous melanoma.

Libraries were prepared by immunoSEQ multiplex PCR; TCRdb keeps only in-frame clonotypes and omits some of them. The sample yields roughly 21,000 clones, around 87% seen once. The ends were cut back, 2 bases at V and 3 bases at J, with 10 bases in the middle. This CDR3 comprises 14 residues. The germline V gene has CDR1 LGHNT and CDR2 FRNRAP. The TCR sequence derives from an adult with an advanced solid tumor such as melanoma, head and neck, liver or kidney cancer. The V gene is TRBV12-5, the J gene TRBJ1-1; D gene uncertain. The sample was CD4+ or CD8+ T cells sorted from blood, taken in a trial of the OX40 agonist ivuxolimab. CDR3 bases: TGTGCTAGTGGTTTGTATGGGGTACACACTGAAGCTTTCTTT. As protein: CASGLYGVHTEAFF.